This note documents a single T cell receptor (beta chain) sequence. Its antigen remains unidentified. Sequenced by immunoSEQ multiplex PCR; TCRdb stores in-frame clones only, minus some. The sample lists fewer than 850,000 clones; about 97% were seen once. Germline V lookup: CDR1 MNHNS, CDR2 SASEGT. Trimming removed 9 bases from V and 6 bases from J; junction bases left unmatched: 5. This CDR3 is built from 11 residues. The data stem from a study of shared clonotypes between healthy human individuals. Regarding the study as a whole: The researchers took only blood, and tissue repertoires probably look different.

Naive CD8 cells comprised CD45RO-negative, CCR7-positively selected cells, excluding terminally differentiated effector memory CD45RA+ cells. This TCR derives from a young man in good health. Sequencing was done on a sample of naive CD8+ T cells sorted from blood. This chain joins TRBV6-1 and TRBJ2-7; 7 bases are a match to TRBD1. CDR3 nucleotides: TGTGCCAGTCGACAGGGTTTCGAGCAGTACTTC. As protein: CASRQGFEQYF.